A single sample gave rise to the 13 T cell receptor beta chains below, sequenced in a study of breast tumors, draining lymph nodes, adjacent tissues. In TCRdb, the multiplex PCR reads were re-called with MiXCR into one record per CDR3 protein. Of approximately 170,000 distinct CDR3 sequences in the sample, approximately 30% were seen once. Axillary draining lymph nodes of breast cancer patients supplied the node samples. The specimen sequenced was axillary lymph node tissue. These receptors were collected from a female donor with breast cancer. Some clones in this sample may be carry-over from other donors' samples.

This clonotype has a single count. V is TRBV20-1 and J is TRBJ2-5; perhaps D is TRBD1 or TRBD2 (6 bases each). Germline CDR1 reads DFQATT; CDR2 reads SNEGSKA (reference sequence). V dropped 6 bases and J dropped 3 bases, with 11 bases sitting between them. There are 12 residues in the CDR3. In nucleotides, the CDR3 is TGCAGTGCCGCGGGACAAGAAGAGACCCAGTACTTC. This encodes CSAAGQEETQYF.

This clonotype was detected only a few times. This sequence joins TRBV3-1 and TRBJ2-3, with 12 bases lining up with TRBD2. Germline loops: CDR1 LGHDT, CDR2 YNNKEL (reference sequence). The CDR3 is 19 amino acids. With V trimmed by 0 bases and J by 5 bases, 12 bases remained unmatched. The CDR3 DNA reads TGTGCCAGCAGCCAAGATCTTGGACTAGCGGGGTCCCGTCTAGATACGCAGTATTTT. It translates to CASSQDLGLAGSRLDTQYF.

The chain is built from TRBV24-1 and TRBJ2-3, with TRBD2 identical over 12 bases. The CDR3 contains 18 residues. In germline, CDR1 is KGHDR, CDR2 SFDVKD. V lost 3 bases, J lost 1 base, and 7 bases stayed unmatched. CDR3 nucleotide sequence: TGTGCCACCAGTGATCCCCGGACTAGCGGGGTTGGCACAGATACGCAGTATTTT. It specifies CATSDPRTSGVGTDTQYF.

The V and J genes are TRBV9 and TRBJ2-7, with 10 bases identical to TRBD2. Trimming removed 4 bases from V and 0 bases from J; junction bases left unmatched: 7. Germline CDR1 is SGDLS and CDR2 is YYNGEE. The CDR3 runs to 16 residues. This CDR3 is CASSTRTSGSSYEQYF. The CDR3 region has the DNA TGTGCCAGCAGCACCAGGACTAGCGGAAGCTCCTACGAGCAGTACTTC.

CDR3 sequence reads: CAISGGTEPYNEQFF. For the CDR3, the DNA is TGTGCCATCAGTGGGGGGACAGAGCCCTACAATGAGCAGTTCTTC. This chain uses TRBV10-3 with TRBJ2-1; 7 nucleotides align to TRBD1. Trimming removed 4 bases from V and 2 bases from J; junction bases left unmatched: 5. Germline V lookup: CDR1 ENHRY, CDR2 SYGVKD. This CDR3 region has 15 residues.

This clonotype was detected many times. V and J are TRBV4-1 and TRBJ2-7; possible D gene TRBD1, 5 bases. Trimming shortened V by 3 bases and J by 3 bases, and 6 bases separated the two germline ends. The CDR3 loop spans 12 amino acids. CDR1 is MGHRA and CDR2 is YSYEKL in the germline V gene. The CDR3 DNA reads TGCGCCAGCAGCCATCAGGGCTACGAGCAGTACTTC. This encodes CASSHQGYEQYF.

This clonotype came up many times. The rearrangement joins TRBV7-9 to TRBJ2-7; D is undetermined. V was cut by 3 bases and J by 6 bases, with 15 bases left in between. Germline CDR1 SEHNR, CDR2 FQNEAQ (reference sequence). CDR3 length: 14 residues. The CDR3 reads CASSLGGRPFEQYF. CDR3 nucleotide sequence: TGTGCCAGCAGCTTGGGTGGTAGGCCTTTCGAGCAGTACTTC.

This clonotype showed up many times. This chain joins TRBV20-1 and TRBJ2-7; D gene ambiguous. The CDR3 contains 14 residues. V was pared by 0 bases and J by 4 bases, with 13 bases between. Germline assignment: CDR1 DFQATT and CDR2 SNEGSKA (reference sequence). The CDR3 bases are TGCAGTGCTAGAGAGAAACCCACCGAATACGAGCAGTACTTC. Translated, it gives CSAREKPTEYEQYF.

This clonotype came up once. Given a much more abundant clone one base away, this may be a read error. This chain connects TRBV11-2 to TRBJ2-7; D possibly corresponds to TRBD2 (6 bases). The CDR3 length is 16 residues. V gave up 5 bases and J gave up 3 bases, with 20 bases separating them. Germline CDR1 reads SGHAT; CDR2 reads FQNNGV. The CDR3 loop is CASSQRSATGGYEQYF. CDR3 in DNA: TGTGCCAGCAGCCAAAGGTCGGCTACCGGGGGCTACGAGCAGTACTTC.

This chain joins TRBV6-2 or TRBV6-3 and TRBJ2-3; D is perhaps TRBD2 (5 bases). The CDR3 length is 15 residues. V gave up 5 bases and J gave up 1 base, with 13 bases separating them. Germline CDR1 reads MNHEY; CDR2 reads SVGEGT. CDR3 region: CASSHRDLGTDTQYF. The CDR3 region has the DNA TGTGCCAGCAGTCACCGGGATTTGGGCACAGATACGCAGTATTTT.

This clonotype was seen only once. The chain couples TRBV7-3 to TRBJ1-4; no clear D gene. CDR1 is SGHTA and CDR2 is FQGTGA in the germline V gene. The V end was cut by 3 bases, the J end by 5 bases, with 22 bases between. The CDR3 extends over 18 amino acids. DNA for the CDR3: TGTGCCAGCAGCTTTGGTAGTGCGGGAGGGAATAGGAATGAAAAACTGTTTTTT. Translated, it gives CASSFGSAGGNRNEKLFF.

In the case of this clonotype: This may come from a read error, since a much larger clone is one base off. Since no conserved phenylalanine or tryptophan closes the CDR3, a read error is the likely cause. The rearrangement links TRBV19 to TRBJ2-7; TRBD2 matches 7 bases. The J segment lost 8 bases and the V segment lost 3 bases, leaving 16 bases of the junction unmatched. CDR3 length equals 16 residues. Germline V lookup: CDR1 LNHDA, CDR2 SQIVND (reference sequence). The CDR3: CASSIDAGTIESQQYS. The CDR3 DNA is TGTGCCAGTAGTATCGATGCCGGGACTATAGAGAGTCAGCAGTACTCC.

This clonotype was counted between two and nine times. V and J are TRBV18 and TRBJ1-1; 9 nucleotides line up with TRBD1. The germline V gene has CDR1 KGHSH and CDR2 LQKENI. The junction had 6 bases not matched to a gene; V was cut back by 5 bases and J by 5 bases. This CDR3 has 14 residues. This chain's CDR3 is CASSAGTGRTEAFF. In nucleotides, the CDR3 is TGTGCCAGCTCAGCCGGGACAGGGAGGACTGAAGCTTTCTTT.